The 21 T cell receptor beta chains in this list originate from one sample, sequenced in a study of T-cell memory formation after mild COVID-19. TCRdb used MiXCR to reprocess the 5' RACE reads, holding one entry per CDR3 protein. The profile covers about 620,000 distinct CDR3 sequences, with more than 15% appearing a single time and approximately 12% taken by the ten largest. Sequenced: PBMCs or a T cell subset sorted from them (not recorded which). These receptors were taken from an adult woman who had mild COVID-19 (a few samples of this study predate the infection). Cell type and time point are not known.

This clonotype was detected only a few times. The gene calls are TRBV12-3 or TRBV12-4 and TRBJ2-1; TRBD2 aligns across 8 bases. The V segment lost 1 base and the J segment 5 bases; nucleotides outside the gene matches: 4. The CDR3 loop spans 15 amino acids. This CDR3 reads CASSLESGSNNEQFF. CDR3 bases: TGTGCCAGCAGTTTAGAAAGCGGGAGTAACAATGAGCAGTTCTTC.

This sequence joins TRBV2 and TRBJ2-7; 7 positions agree with TRBD2. Germline CDR1 SNHLY, CDR2 FYNNEI. The CDR3 is 15 amino acids. Trimming cost V 2 bases and J 0 bases; bases outside gene matches: 4. This CDR3 reads CASSELAVGSYEQYF. CDR3 nucleotide sequence: TGTGCCAGCAGTGAACTAGCGGTTGGCTCCTACGAGCAGTACTTC.

There are a few counts of this clonotype. The V gene is TRBV11-3, the J gene TRBJ2-1, with D unresolved. This CDR3 is built from 13 residues. Germline lookup yields CDR1 SGHNT and CDR2 YENEEA. The V gene lost 3 bases and the J gene lost 6 bases, with 9 bases spanning the gap. CDR3 in amino acids: CASSLSPRNEQFF. CDR3 bases: TGTGCCAGCAGCTTGTCGCCCCGCAATGAGCAGTTCTTC. The complete variable domain, with remaining parts taken from reference TRBV11-3 and TRBJ2-1, reads EAGVVQSPRYKIIEKKQPVAFWCNPISGHNTLYWYLQNLGQGPELLIRYENEEAVDDSQLPKDRFSAERLKGVDSTLKIQPAELGDSAVYLCASSLSPRNEQFFGPGTRLTVL.

There are a few counts of this clonotype. The chain combines TRBV20-1 with TRBJ2-3; TRBD1 matches at 8 bases. The V gene's germline CDR1 is DFQATT and CDR2 SNEGSKA (reference sequence). J gave up 0 bases and V 6 bases, and 11 bases lay outside the gene matches. This CDR3 contains 16 residues. The CDR3 nucleotides are TGCAGTGCCCGGGACAGGAACCTTCCTAGCACAGATACGCAGTATTTT. Its protein product is CSARDRNLPSTDTQYF.

In this sample, this clonotype turned up a few times. V usage is TRBV5-1 and J usage is TRBJ1-6, with D perhaps matching TRBD1 (5 bases). Germline V gene sequence: CDR1 SGHRS, CDR2 YFSETQ. V lost 0 bases to trimming and J lost 6 bases, with 13 bases between them. There are 16 residues in the CDR3. CDR3 loop: CASSLGPTEGNSPLHF. CDR3 coding DNA: TGCGCCAGCAGCTTGGGGCCGACAGAGGGTAATTCACCCCTCCACTTT. The full variable domain, rest sourced from reference TRBV5-1 and TRBJ1-6, is KAGVTQTPRYLIKTRGQQVTLSCSPISGHRSVSWYQQTPGQGLQFLFEYFSETQRNKGNFPGRFSGRQFSNSRSEMNVSTLELGDSALYLCASSLGPTEGNSPLHFGNGTRLTVT.

This clonotype was seen only a few times. The chain combines TRBV12-3 or TRBV12-4 with TRBJ1-1, with 8 bases aligning to TRBD1. V dropped 7 bases and J dropped 6; count of bases not matched to a gene: 7. This CDR3 comprises 13 residues. The DNA of the CDR3 is TGTGCCAGCATCCGACAGGGGCAATCTGAAGCTTTCTTT. This translates into CASIRQGQSEAFF.

V usage is TRBV5-1 and J usage is TRBJ1-1; D not certain. This CDR3 contains 15 residues. The V end lost 0 bases, the J end lost 3 bases, and 12 bases lay between the germline ends. CDR1 is SGHRS and CDR2 is YFSETQ in the germline V gene. CDR3 region: CASSLGLDGDTEAFF. The CDR3 nucleotides are TGCGCCAGCAGCTTGGGGCTCGATGGGGACACTGAAGCTTTCTTT.

V is TRBV15 and J is TRBJ2-3, with D uncertain. Germline V gene data show CDR1 as LNHNV and CDR2 as YYDKDF (reference sequence). Trimming took 3 bases from V and 4 from J, leaving 8 bases between them. This CDR3 has 13 residues. This chain's CDR3 is CATSSSKADTQYF. In DNA form, the CDR3 reads TGTGCCACCAGCAGTTCAAAGGCAGATACGCAGTATTTT.

This clonotype has only a few counts. This chain links TRBV6-5 with TRBJ1-2; 8 bases match TRBD1. Germline CDR1 reads MNHEY; CDR2 reads SVGAGI. Trimming cost V 7 bases and J 4 bases; bases outside gene matches: 2. This CDR3 spans 12 amino acids. CDR3 bases: TGTGCCAGCACCGGGACAGGCTATGGCTACACCTTC. This encodes CASTGTGYGYTF.

There are a few counts of this clonotype. This sequence joins TRBV5-1 and TRBJ2-5; TRBD1 aligns across 8 bases. Looked up from germline, CDR1 is SGHRS and CDR2 is YFSETQ. J gave up 3 bases and V 4 bases, and 8 bases lay outside the gene matches. The CDR3 is 15 residues long. The CDR3 region is CASSTDRGWEETQYF. The CDR3 region has the DNA TGCGCCAGCAGCACCGACAGGGGCTGGGAAGAGACCCAGTACTTC.

This clonotype was counted only a few times. This sequence joins TRBV12-3 or TRBV12-4 and TRBJ2-3; 7 nucleotides match TRBD2. The CDR3 covers 15 residues. Germline trimming cut 3 bases from V and 2 bases from J; bases unmatched to any gene: 5. In DNA, the CDR3 is TGTGCCAGCAGTTTCGGCGGGGGAACCACAGATACGCAGTATTTT. Its protein is CASSFGGGTTDTQYF.

The chain joins TRBV7-2 to TRBJ1-3; D remains ambiguous. Germline V lookup: CDR1 SGHTA, CDR2 FQGNSA. CDR3 length: 15 amino acids. Trimming pared 1 base from V and 3 bases from J, leaving 10 bases between. The DNA of the CDR3 is TGTGCCAGCAGCTTAGAGTACGGCTTTGGAAACACCATATATTTT. It yields the protein CASSLEYGFGNTIYF. Variable domain in full (rest from reference TRBV7-2 and TRBJ1-3): GAGVSQSPSNKVTEKGKDVELRCDPISGHTALYWYRQSLGQGLEFLIYFQGNSAPDKSGLPSDRFSAERTGGSVSTLTIQRTQQEDSAVYLCASSLEYGFGNTIYFGEGSWLTVV.

This clonotype has only a few counts. This sequence joins TRBV18 and TRBJ2-1; D is tentatively TRBD1 or TRBD2 (5 bases each). CDR1 KGHSH and CDR2 LQKENI come from the germline V gene. The CDR3 length is 13 residues. With 0 bases removed from V and 9 bases from J, the gap between germline ends came to 9 bases. The CDR3 region has the DNA TGTGCCAGCTCACCACCGGGGCGGGCTGAGCAGTTCTTC. It encodes CASSPPGRAEQFF. Full variable domain (remainder filled in from reference TRBV18 and TRBJ2-1): NAGVMQNPRHLVRRRGQEARLRCSPMKGHSHVYWYRQLPEEGLKFMVYLQKENIIDESGMPKERFSAEFPKEGPSILRIQQVVRGDSAAYFCASSPPGRAEQFFGPGTRLTVL.

The chain recombines TRBV3-1 with TRBJ2-7, with 13 bases lining up with TRBD2. The V and J ends lost 2 bases and 7 bases, in that order; junction bases with no gene match: 5. The germline V gene has CDR1 LGHDT and CDR2 YNNKEL (reference sequence). The CDR3 consists of 15 residues. The CDR3 nucleotides are TGTGCCAGCAGCCAACGGACTAGCGGGAGAGGTGAGCAGTACTTC. This codes for CASSQRTSGRGEQYF.

The chain is built from TRBV7-2 and TRBJ2-1; D ambiguous. This CDR3 is 14 amino acids long. From germline, CDR1 is SGHTA and CDR2 FQGNSA. V shed 5 bases and J shed 4 bases, with 12 bases lying between them. In DNA, the CDR3 is TGTGCCAGCAGCGATAGCCCGAGTTACAATGAGCAGTTCTTC. Its translation: CASSDSPSYNEQFF.

V usage is TRBV7-6 and J usage is TRBJ2-5, with TRBD1 identical over 10 bases. This CDR3 spans 16 amino acids. Germline trimming cut 3 bases from V and 2 bases from J; bases unmatched to any gene: 6. Germline V gene lookup returns CDR1 SGHVS and CDR2 FNYEAQ. CDR3 sequence reads: CASSFAGQGLQETQYF. The CDR3 region has the DNA TGTGCCAGCAGCTTCGCGGGACAGGGGCTTCAAGAGACCCAGTACTTC.

This clonotype was counted many times. The chain is built from TRBV12-3 or TRBV12-4 and TRBJ2-7; TRBD2 might be the D (6 bases). CDR3 length: 16 residues. Deletions cut 3 bases from V and 3 bases from J, with 18 bases between. The CDR3 region is CASSLHEFAGRYEQYF. The DNA for the CDR3 is TGTGCCAGCAGTTTGCATGAGTTTGCGGGACGCTACGAGCAGTACTTC.

This chain joins TRBV6-2 or TRBV6-3 and TRBJ2-7; D perhaps matches TRBD2 (6 bases). The CDR3 sequence is 16 residues long. The germline gives CDR1 MNHEY, CDR2 SVGEGT. With 6 bases removed from V and 0 bases from J, the gap between germline ends came to 18 bases. CDR3 amino acids: CASRRTAGPSSYEQYF. CDR3 DNA sequence: TGTGCCAGCAGAAGGACGGCGGGACCGAGCTCCTACGAGCAGTACTTC.

The rearrangement links TRBV2 to TRBJ2-7; no clear D gene. The CDR3 is 12 amino acids. The germline V and J ends were trimmed by 3 bases and 6 bases, with 9 bases remaining between them. Germline-derived CDR1 and CDR2 are SNHLY and FYNNEI. The CDR3 region has the DNA TGTGCCAGCAGTGAGTGGTTTGGCGAGCAGTACTTC. This gives the protein CASSEWFGEQYF.

The CDR3 region is CATSDSYESRTGELFF. CDR3 nucleotide sequence: TGTGCCACCAGTGATAGTTACGAGTCGAGAACCGGGGAGCTGTTTTTT. This chain connects TRBV24-1 to TRBJ2-2, with no clear D. Germline assignment: CDR1 KGHDR and CDR2 SFDVKD. The CDR3 extends over 16 amino acids. The V gene lost 3 bases and the J gene lost 5 bases, with 15 bases spanning the gap.

The chain links TRBV7-6 to TRBJ2-7, with 9 positions matching TRBD1. CDR1 is SGHVS and CDR2 is FNYEAQ in the germline V gene. This CDR3 is built from 15 residues. V lost 5 bases, J lost 4 bases, and 9 bases stayed unmatched. The CDR3 protein is CASSPTGGAGYEQYF. CDR3 in DNA: TGTGCCAGCAGCCCAACAGGGGGCGCCGGGTACGAGCAGTACTTC. Looking up the rest from reference TRBV7-6 and TRBJ2-7 gives the full variable domain: GAGVSQSPRYKVTKRGQDVALRCDPISGHVSLYWYRQALGQGPEFLTYFNYEAQQDKSGLPNDRFSAERPEGSISTLTIQRTEQRDSAMYRCASSPTGGAGYEQYFGPGTRLTVT.